The 26 T cell receptor beta chains below all came from one sample that was sequenced in a study of cytomegalovirus exposure and HLA in healthy donors. The PCR was carried out with 60 Vbeta primers and 13 Jbeta primers. TCRdb keeps only in-frame clones here, not all; method: immunoSEQ multiplex PCR. The data show about 110,000 clones, 9.5% to 15% seen once. Sequenced material: PBMCs. The receptors stem from a man aged 35 to 55 in good health and CMV-seropositive.

The V gene is TRBV5-1, the J gene TRBJ2-5, with 9 bases lining up with TRBD1. V lost 1 base, J lost 4 bases, and 5 bases stayed unmatched. CDR1 and CDR2 (germline): SGHRS, YFSETQ. The CDR3 sequence is 15 residues long. The CDR3: CASSLNRGRGETQYF. The CDR3 bases are TGCGCCAGCAGCTTGAACAGGGGGCGCGGAGAGACCCAGTACTTC.

This clone was counted a few times. This rearrangement joins TRBV7-2 to TRBJ2-5; 8 bases match TRBD2. J lost 5 bases, V lost 1 base, and 6 bases had no gene match. The CDR3 is made up of 15 amino acids. Looked up from germline, CDR1 is SGHTA and CDR2 is FQGNSA. CDR3 sequence (DNA): TGTGCCAGCAGCTTAGGAAGCGGGAGAAGGGAGACCCAGTACTTC. Its protein is CASSLGSGRRETQYF.

CDR3 bases: TGTGCCAGCAGTCGTGACTATGGCTACACCTTC. Translated, it gives CASSRDYGYTF. The rearrangement joins TRBV5-6 to TRBJ1-2; D uncertain. Per the germline V gene, CDR1 is SGHDT and CDR2 is YYEEEE. V was cut by 5 bases and J by 3 bases, with 5 bases left in between. The CDR3 is 11 amino acids.

This clone occurred a few times. The chain links TRBV12-5 to TRBJ2-2, with TRBD1 as a possible D gene (5 bases). Trimming took 6 bases from V and 7 from J, leaving 15 bases between them. The CDR3 contains 14 residues. Germline CDR1 LGHNT, CDR2 FRNRAP. CDR3 nucleotides: TGTGCTAGTGGGGACAACTCACTCCACGGGGAGCTGTTTTTT. This codes for CASGDNSLHGELFF.

About this clone: The same CDR3 can be traced to other DNA sequences in this sample. V and J are TRBV18 and TRBJ1-5; perhaps TRBD1 as D (5 bases). Trimming shortened V by 2 bases and J by 4 bases, and 9 bases separated the two germline ends. Per the germline V gene, CDR1 is KGHSH and CDR2 is LQKENI. CDR3 size: 14 residues. CDR3 amino acids: CASSPSGGNQPQHF. CDR3 nucleotide sequence: TGTGCCAGCTCACCAAGTGGGGGGAATCAGCCCCAGCATTTT.

This clone was seen a handful of times. This chain uses TRBV30 with TRBJ1-3; no reliable D call. The CDR3 has 13 residues. V was trimmed by 3 bases and J by 4 bases, leaving 10 bases between them. The germline V gene encodes CDR1 GTSNPN and CDR2 SVGIG (reference sequence). The CDR3 DNA reads as TGTGCCTGGAGCCTGGGGAGCGGAAACACCATATATTTT. It translates to CAWSLGSGNTIYF.

This clone was found a few times. V usage is TRBV28 and J usage is TRBJ1-2, with D unclear. The germline V and J ends were trimmed by 7 bases and 3 bases, with 12 bases remaining between them. The length of the CDR3 is 13 residues. The V gene's germline CDR1 is MDHEN and CDR2 SYDVKM. CDR3 sequence: CASNDNGDYGYTF. CDR3 sequence (DNA): TGTGCCAGCAATGACAACGGTGACTATGGCTACACCTTC.

Notes on this clone: The junction differs from germline at one of its ends, possibly a read error. The chain couples TRBV6-1 to TRBJ1-3; no clear D gene. CDR1 MNHNS and CDR2 SASEGT come from the germline V gene. CDR3 length: 14 amino acids. CDR3 nucleotides: TGTGCCAGCAATGAAAGGAGTAGGGGAAACACCATATATTTT. It specifies CASNERSRGNTIYF.

This clone has just a few counts. At one end, the junction sequence differs from germline, possibly due to a read error. The chain employs TRBV19 and TRBJ2-7; D is unresolved. Germline CDR1 and CDR2: LNHDA and SQIVND (reference sequence). The CDR3 has 14 residues. CDR3 loop: CASSPLASHYEHSF. CDR3 DNA sequence: TGTGCCAGTAGCCCTCTGGCGTCCCACTACGAGCACTCCTTC. The variable domain in full, with the rest retrieved from reference TRBV19 and TRBJ2-7, is DGGITQSPKYLFRKEGQNVTLSCEQNLNHDAMYWYRQDPGQGLRLIYYSQIVNDFQKGDIAEGYSVSREKKESFPLTVTSAQKNPTAFYLCASSPLASHYEHSFGPGTRLTVT.

The CDR3 nucleotides are TGTGCCAGCAGTTATGGGCTTGCCTATTTTAATTCACCCCTCCACTTT. Translation: CASSYGLAYFNSPLHF. The V gene is TRBV6-5, the J gene TRBJ1-6; D gene ambiguous. The CDR3 totals 16 residues. The germline V gene encodes CDR1 MNHEY and CDR2 SVGAGI. Trimming removed 3 bases at V and 6 bases at J, with 15 bases between.

The count of this clone is one. As DNA, the CDR3 is TGTGCCAGCTCAGCGGGACAGCCCTATGGCTACACCTTC. Translating it yields CASSAGQPYGYTF. The V and J genes are TRBV18 and TRBJ1-2; 7 bases fit TRBD1. Germline CDR1 reads KGHSH; CDR2 reads LQKENI. After removal of 5 bases from V and 4 bases from J, the junction contained 4 bases not matched to a gene. The CDR3 loop spans 13 amino acids.

This chain joins TRBV6-4 and TRBJ2-1; TRBD1 might be the D (6 bases). The CDR3 runs to 15 residues. CDR1 and CDR2 from the germline V gene are MRHNA and SNTAGT. V shed 4 bases and J shed 14 bases, with 24 bases lying between them. As DNA, the CDR3 is TGTGCCAGCAGTGTCCATGTCGGGACAAATCAATACAAGTTCTTC. Amino acid sequence: CASSVHVGTNQYKFF.

This sequence joins TRBV18 and TRBJ2-7; 7 bases map to TRBD2. With 0 bases clipped from V and 0 bases from J, the junction kept 2 bases outside the gene matches. The CDR3 sequence is 15 residues long. The V gene's germline CDR1 is KGHSH and CDR2 LQKENI. The CDR3 reads CASSPPSGHSYEQYF. The CDR3 bases are TGTGCCAGCTCACCACCTAGCGGGCACTCCTACGAGCAGTACTTC.

This clone was counted only a few times. The rearrangement links TRBV28 to TRBJ2-1; D not resolved. The germline CDR1 and CDR2 sequences are MDHEN and SYDVKM. Trimming removed 2 bases at V and 1 base at J, with 12 bases between. CDR3 length: 16 residues. DNA for the CDR3: TGTGCCAGCAGTTTACTGTCAGGTACTTCCTACAATGAGCAGTTCTTC. Protein sequence: CASSLLSGTSYNEQFF.

In this sample, this clone turned up a few times. This sequence joins TRBV5-1 and TRBJ2-7, with D hard to call. The CDR3 loop spans 14 amino acids. CDR1 and CDR2 (germline): SGHRS, YFSETQ. Trimming removed 3 bases at V and 2 bases at J, with 12 bases between. CDR3 DNA sequence: TGCGCCAGCAGCTCTGACTGGCCACCCTACGAGCAGTACTTC. Its protein product is CASSSDWPPYEQYF.

The rearrangement uses TRBV28 and TRBJ2-5; tentatively, D is TRBD2 (5 bases). This CDR3 has 15 amino acids. Germline loops: CDR1 MDHEN, CDR2 SYDVKM. V shed 6 bases and J shed 2 bases, with 16 bases lying between them. CDR3 loop: CASSSGGGRQETQYF. DNA of the CDR3: TGTGCCAGCAGCTCCGGAGGCGGGCGGCAAGAGACCCAGTACTTC.

This clone was counted only a few times. The CDR3 loop is CASSYRDRPYGYTF. Here the CDR3 DNA reads TGTGCCAGCAGTTACCGGGACAGGCCCTATGGCTACACCTTC. V usage is TRBV6-5 and J usage is TRBJ1-2; TRBD1 aligns across 8 bases. Germline values: CDR1 MNHEY, CDR2 SVGAGI. The CDR3 is 14 residues long. Trimming removed 2 bases from V and 4 bases from J; junction bases left unmatched: 3.

Comments on this clone: Distinct nucleotide sequences in the sample also encode this CDR3. The chain combines TRBV5-1 with TRBJ2-5; 7 nucleotides line up with TRBD1. Germline assignment: CDR1 SGHRS and CDR2 YFSETQ. This CDR3 has 13 residues. V was clipped by 2 bases and J by 3 bases; unmatched bases: 1. CDR3: CASSLGTEETQYF. The CDR3 bases are TGCGCCAGCAGCTTAGGGACAGAAGAGACCCAGTACTTC.

This rearrangement joins TRBV7-2 to TRBJ2-7, with 7 positions matching TRBD2. The CDR3 runs 14 residues. The junction had 2 bases not matched to a gene; V was cut back by 1 base and J by 2 bases. CDR1 is SGHTA and CDR2 is FQGNSA in the germline V gene. DNA for the CDR3: TGTGCCAGCAGCTTAGTTCGGGGGGCCTACGAGCAGTACTTC. Translated: CASSLVRGAYEQYF.

This chain uses TRBV6-6 with TRBJ2-5, with TRBD2 as a possible D gene (5 bases). The DNA matches TRBJ2-7 better at its end, which makes the J call doubtful. This CDR3 region has 13 residues. Germline V lookup: CDR1 MNHNY, CDR2 SVGAGI (reference sequence). The CDR3 coding sequence is TGTGCCAGCAGACCCGGACTTTCCTACGAGCAGTACTTC. Encoded protein: CASRPGLSYEQYF.

The sample holds a few counts of this clone. This sequence joins TRBV7-2 and TRBJ2-3; TRBD2 aligns across 11 bases. V was clipped by 5 bases and J by 7 bases; unmatched bases: 11. The CDR3 loop spans 16 amino acids. Germline V gene data show CDR1 as SGHTA and CDR2 as FQGNSA. CDR3 bases: TGTGCCAGCAGCCCGACTAGCGGGACGGTCGGAAATACGCAGTATTTT. It is translated as CASSPTSGTVGNTQYF.

Only a few counts were recorded for this clone. The V call is TRBV7-6, the J call TRBJ2-1, with 7 positions matching TRBD2. V gave up 0 bases and J gave up 7 bases; unmatched junction bases: 6. The CDR3 has 15 residues. The germline V gene has CDR1 SGHVS and CDR2 FNYEAQ. The CDR3 loop reads CASSLAFSGGNEQFF. Written as DNA, the CDR3 is TGTGCCAGCAGCTTAGCCTTTTCCGGGGGGAATGAGCAGTTCTTC.

V usage is TRBV27 and J usage is TRBJ1-1; TRBD1 is a possible D gene (6 bases). This CDR3 spans 16 amino acids. Germline lookup yields CDR1 MNHEY and CDR2 SMNVEV (reference sequence). V was shortened by 3 bases and J by 0 bases, with 14 bases between the two germline ends. The CDR3 here is CASSFYRTAMNTEAFF. The CDR3 coding sequence is TGTGCCAGCAGTTTCTACAGGACAGCCATGAACACTGAAGCTTTCTTT.

This clone was seen more than once but under ten times. The chain uses TRBV7-2 and TRBJ1-3; D might be TRBD1 (6 bases). Trimming stripped 1 base from V and 0 bases from J, with 16 bases between. CDR1 and CDR2 (germline): SGHTA, FQGNSA. The CDR3 sequence is 18 residues long. CDR3 sequence: CASSLVGGGGPSGNTIYF. CDR3 bases: TGTGCCAGCAGCTTAGTTGGGGGAGGGGGTCCCTCTGGAAACACCATATATTTT.

This clone was seen more than once but under ten times. The chain has TRBV10-3 and TRBJ1-2; maybe TRBD1 (5 bases). V lost 0 bases and J lost 5, with 10 bases in between. Per the germline V gene, CDR1 is ENHRY and CDR2 is SYGVKD. CDR3 size: 14 residues. CDR3 region: CAISESGGSYGYTF. The CDR3 nucleotides are TGTGCCATCAGTGAGTCGGGGGGATCTTATGGCTACACCTTC.

This clone was seen a few times. The CDR3 sequence: CASSFGSGGNQPQHF. Here the CDR3 DNA reads TGTGCCAGCAGCTTCGGAAGCGGCGGCAATCAGCCCCAGCATTTT. This chain uses TRBV11-2 with TRBJ1-5; D gene unclear. The ends were cut back, 3 bases at V and 2 bases at J, with 11 bases in the middle. Germline loops: CDR1 SGHAT, CDR2 FQNNGV. The CDR3 is 15 residues long.